This TCR beta chain was identified in a study of blood T cells in healthy people across ages. Study in general: Capturing about one barcoded beta molecule per two T cells was achieved by template switching. Study outcomes and limitations: Both higher diversity and more naive CD4+ cells marked long-lived donors when set against aged donors.

The use of a sample-barcoded 5' primer and a J-beta primer mix characterized a second PCR of roughly 7 to 11 cycles. TCRdb analysed the 5' RACE reads with MiXCR anew, one entry per CDR3 protein. The sample records about 810,000 distinct CDR3 sequences, around 36% being singletons. CDR1 and CDR2 (germline): DFQATT, SNEGSKA (reference sequence). After removal of 2 bases from V and 6 bases from J, the junction contained 8 bases not matched to a gene. The CDR3 has 15 amino acids. The sample holds a few counts of this clonotype. No antigen is known for it. Total RNA extracted from each sample amounted to at least 5 micrograms.

The clonotype originates from a man aged 18 to 29 in good health. The genes are TRBV20-1 and TRBJ2-1; 9 bases fit TRBD1. The sample was blood. The CDR3 sequence: CSARTTGGAFNEQFF. The CDR3 nucleotides are TGCAGTGCTAGAACCACAGGGGGCGCTTTCAATGAGCAGTTCTTC.